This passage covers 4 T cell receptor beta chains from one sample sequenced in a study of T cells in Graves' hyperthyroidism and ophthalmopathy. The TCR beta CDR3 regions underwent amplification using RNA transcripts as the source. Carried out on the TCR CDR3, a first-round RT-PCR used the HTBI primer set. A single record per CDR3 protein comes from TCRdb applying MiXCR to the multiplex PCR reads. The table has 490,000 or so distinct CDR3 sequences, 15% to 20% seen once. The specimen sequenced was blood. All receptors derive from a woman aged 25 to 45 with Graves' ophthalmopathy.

The CDR3 sequence is CASSNSGGGLSYEQYF. The CDR3 nucleotides are TGTGCCAGCAGCAATAGCGGGGGGGGATTATCCTACGAGCAGTACTTC. The chain links TRBV13 to TRBJ2-7; the match to TRBD2 covers 11 bases. Germline lookup yields CDR1 PRHDT and CDR2 FYEKMQ (reference sequence). The CDR3 is 16 amino acids. Trimming cost V 5 bases and J 1 base; bases outside gene matches: 7.

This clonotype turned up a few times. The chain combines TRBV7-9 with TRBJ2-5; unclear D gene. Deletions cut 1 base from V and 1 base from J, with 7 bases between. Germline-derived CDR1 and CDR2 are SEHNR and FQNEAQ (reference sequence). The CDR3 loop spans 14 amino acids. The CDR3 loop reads CASSLVPTQETQYF. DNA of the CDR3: TGTGCCAGCAGCTTAGTTCCAACCCAAGAGACCCAGTACTTC. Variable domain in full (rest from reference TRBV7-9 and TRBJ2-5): DTGVSQNPRHKITKRGQNVTFRCDPISEHNRLYWYRQTLGQGPEFLTYFQNEAQLEKSRLLSDRFSAERPKGSFSTLEIQRTEQGDSAMYLCASSLVPTQETQYFGPGTRLLVL.

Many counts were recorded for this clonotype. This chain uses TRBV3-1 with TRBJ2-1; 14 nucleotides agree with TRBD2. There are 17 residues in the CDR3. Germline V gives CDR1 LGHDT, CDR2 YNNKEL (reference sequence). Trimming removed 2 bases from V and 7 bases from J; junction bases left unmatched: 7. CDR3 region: CASSQRVGTSGRNEQFF. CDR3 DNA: TGTGCCAGCAGCCAACGCGTTGGGACTAGCGGGAGAAATGAGCAGTTCTTC.

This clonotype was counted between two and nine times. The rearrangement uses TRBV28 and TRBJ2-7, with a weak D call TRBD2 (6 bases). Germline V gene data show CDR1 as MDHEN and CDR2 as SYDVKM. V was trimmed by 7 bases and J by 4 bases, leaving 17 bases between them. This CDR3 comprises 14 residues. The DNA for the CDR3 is TGTGCCAGCAATAGACGGGGAGGCTATTACGAGCAGTACTTC. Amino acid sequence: CASNRRGGYYEQYF.